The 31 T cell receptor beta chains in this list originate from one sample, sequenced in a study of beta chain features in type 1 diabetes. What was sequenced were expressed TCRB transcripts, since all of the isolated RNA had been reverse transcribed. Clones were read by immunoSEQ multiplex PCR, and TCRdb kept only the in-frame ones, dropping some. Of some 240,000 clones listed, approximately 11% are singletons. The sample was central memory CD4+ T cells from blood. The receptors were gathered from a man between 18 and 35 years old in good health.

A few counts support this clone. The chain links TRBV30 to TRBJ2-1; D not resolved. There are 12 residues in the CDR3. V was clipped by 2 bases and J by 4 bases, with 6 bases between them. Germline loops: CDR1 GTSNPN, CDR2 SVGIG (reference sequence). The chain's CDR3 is CAWSHLYNEQFF. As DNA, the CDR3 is TGTGCCTGGAGTCACCTTTACAATGAGCAGTTCTTC.

In DNA form, the CDR3 reads TGTGCCAGCAGTGTTGACGGCAGGTCAAATCAGCCCCAGCATTTT. This sequence encodes CASSVDGRSNQPQHF. The chain couples TRBV2 to TRBJ1-5; no reliable D call. The CDR3 spans 15 residues. In germline, CDR1 is SNHLY, CDR2 FYNNEI. Trimming cost V 4 bases and J 4 bases, with 14 bases left between them.

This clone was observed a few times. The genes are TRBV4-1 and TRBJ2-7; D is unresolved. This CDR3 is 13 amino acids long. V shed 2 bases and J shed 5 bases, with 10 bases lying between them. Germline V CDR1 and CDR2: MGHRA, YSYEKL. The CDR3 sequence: CASSQPLRDEQYF. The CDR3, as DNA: TGCGCCAGCAGCCAACCACTACGGGACGAGCAGTACTTC.

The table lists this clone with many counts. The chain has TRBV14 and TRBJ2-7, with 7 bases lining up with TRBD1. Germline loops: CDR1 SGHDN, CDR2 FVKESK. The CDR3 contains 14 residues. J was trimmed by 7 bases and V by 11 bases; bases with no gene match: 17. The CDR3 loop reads CAAPETGPFREQYF. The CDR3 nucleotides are TGTGCCGCCCCCGAGACAGGGCCTTTTCGGGAGCAGTACTTC.

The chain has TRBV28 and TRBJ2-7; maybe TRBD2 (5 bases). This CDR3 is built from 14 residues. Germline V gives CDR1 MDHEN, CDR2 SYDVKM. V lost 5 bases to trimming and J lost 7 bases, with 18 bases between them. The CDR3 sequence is CASSRRPRGNEQYF. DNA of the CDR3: TGTGCCAGCAGTCGACGGCCCCGGGGAAATGAGCAGTACTTC. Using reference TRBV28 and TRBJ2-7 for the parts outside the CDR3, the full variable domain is DVKVTQSSRYLVKRTGEKVFLECVQDMDHENMFWYRQDPGLGLRLIYFSYDVKMKEKGDIPEGYSVSREKKERFSLILESASTNQTSMYLCASSRRPRGNEQYFGPGTRLTVT.

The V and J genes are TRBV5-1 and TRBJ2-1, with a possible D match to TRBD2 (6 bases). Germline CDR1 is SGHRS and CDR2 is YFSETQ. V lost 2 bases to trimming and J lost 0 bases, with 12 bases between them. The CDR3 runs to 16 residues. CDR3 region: CASSFIAASSYNEQFF. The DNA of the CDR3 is TGCGCCAGCAGCTTTATAGCGGCGAGCTCCTACAATGAGCAGTTCTTC.

The CDR3 nucleotides are TGTGCCAGCCGGTGGCGTGGCGGGGCCAGCACAGATACGCAGTATTTT. This gives the protein CASRWRGGASTDTQYF. The chain carries TRBV27 and TRBJ2-3; a possible D gene is TRBD2 (6 bases). Trimming took off 8 bases at V and 0 bases at J, with 18 bases between the two ends. The CDR3 is 16 amino acids. Germline V gene lookup returns CDR1 MNHEY and CDR2 SMNVEV (reference sequence).

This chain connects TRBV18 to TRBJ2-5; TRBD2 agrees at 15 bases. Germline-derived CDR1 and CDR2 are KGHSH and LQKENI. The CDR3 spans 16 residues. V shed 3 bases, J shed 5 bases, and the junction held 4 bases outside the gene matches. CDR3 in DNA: TGTGCCAGCTCACCGCGGACTAGCGGGAGGGATGAGACCCAGTACTTC. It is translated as CASSPRTSGRDETQYF. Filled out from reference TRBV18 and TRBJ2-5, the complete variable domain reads NAGVMQNPRHLVRRRGQEARLRCSPMKGHSHVYWYRQLPEEGLKFMVYLQKENIIDESGMPKERFSAEFPKEGPSILRIQQVVRGDSAAYFCASSPRTSGRDETQYFGPGTRLLVL.

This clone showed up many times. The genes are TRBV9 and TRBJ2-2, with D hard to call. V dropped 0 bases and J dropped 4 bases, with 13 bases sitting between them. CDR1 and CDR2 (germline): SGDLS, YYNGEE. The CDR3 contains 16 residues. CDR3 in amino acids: CASSVASLPGTGELFF. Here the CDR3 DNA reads TGTGCCAGCAGCGTAGCTTCGCTCCCCGGCACCGGGGAGCTGTTTTTT.

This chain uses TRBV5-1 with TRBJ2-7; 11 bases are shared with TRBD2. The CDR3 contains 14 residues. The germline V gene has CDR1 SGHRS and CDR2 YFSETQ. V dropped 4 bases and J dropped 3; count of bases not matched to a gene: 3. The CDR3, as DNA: TGCGCCAGCAGCCCTGGGACTAGCGGCTACGAGCAGTACTTC. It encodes CASSPGTSGYEQYF.

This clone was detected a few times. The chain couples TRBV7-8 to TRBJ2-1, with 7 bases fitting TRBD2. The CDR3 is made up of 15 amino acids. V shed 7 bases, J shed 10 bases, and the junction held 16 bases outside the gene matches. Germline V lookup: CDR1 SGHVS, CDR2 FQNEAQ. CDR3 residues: CASKTSGGRLKEQFF. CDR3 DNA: TGTGCCAGCAAGACTAGTGGCGGGAGATTGAAGGAGCAGTTCTTC.

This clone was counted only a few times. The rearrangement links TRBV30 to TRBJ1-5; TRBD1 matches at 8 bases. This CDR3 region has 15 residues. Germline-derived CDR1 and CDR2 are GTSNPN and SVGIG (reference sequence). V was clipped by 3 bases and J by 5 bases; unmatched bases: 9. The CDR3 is CAWSSDRDPYQPQHF. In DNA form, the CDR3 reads TGTGCCTGGAGCTCGGACAGGGACCCTTATCAGCCCCAGCATTTT. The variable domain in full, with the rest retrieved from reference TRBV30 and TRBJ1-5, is SQTIHQWPATLVQPVGSPLSLECTVEGTSNPNLYWYRQAAGRGLQLLFYSVGIGQISSEVPQNLSASRPQDRQFILSSKKLLLSDSGFYLCAWSSDRDPYQPQHFGDGTRLSIL.

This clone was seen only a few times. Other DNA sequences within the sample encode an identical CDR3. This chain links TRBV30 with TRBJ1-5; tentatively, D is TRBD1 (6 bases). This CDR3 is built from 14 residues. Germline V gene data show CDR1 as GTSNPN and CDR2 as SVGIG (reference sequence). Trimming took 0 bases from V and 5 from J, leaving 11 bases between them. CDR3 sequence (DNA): TGTGCCTGGAGTGTATCCAGGGGAGATCAGCCCCAGCATTTT. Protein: CAWSVSRGDQPQHF.

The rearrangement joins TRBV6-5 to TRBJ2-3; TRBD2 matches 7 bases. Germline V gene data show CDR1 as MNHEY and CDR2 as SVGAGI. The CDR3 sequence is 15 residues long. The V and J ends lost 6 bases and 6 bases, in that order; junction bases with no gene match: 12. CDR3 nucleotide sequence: TGTGCCAGCAGGCGGAGCGGGAATTGGGCTGATACGCAGTATTTT. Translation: CASRRSGNWADTQYF.

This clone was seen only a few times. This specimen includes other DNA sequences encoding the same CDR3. The CDR3 sequence: CSVEGGTSGYQETQYF. The CDR3 DNA reads TGCAGCGTTGAAGGCGGGACTAGCGGTTACCAAGAGACCCAGTACTTC. The chain carries TRBV29-1 and TRBJ2-5; 11 bases are shared with TRBD2. V lost 1 base and J lost 0; bases outside the gene matches: 4. Germline values: CDR1 SQVTM, CDR2 ANQGSEA. This CDR3 is 16 amino acids long.

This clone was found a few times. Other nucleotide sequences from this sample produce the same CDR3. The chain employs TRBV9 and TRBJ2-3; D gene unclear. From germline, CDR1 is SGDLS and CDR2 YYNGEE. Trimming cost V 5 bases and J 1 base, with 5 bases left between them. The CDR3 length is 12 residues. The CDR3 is CASSPGTDTQYF. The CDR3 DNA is TGTGCCAGCAGTCCGGGCACAGATACGCAGTATTTT.

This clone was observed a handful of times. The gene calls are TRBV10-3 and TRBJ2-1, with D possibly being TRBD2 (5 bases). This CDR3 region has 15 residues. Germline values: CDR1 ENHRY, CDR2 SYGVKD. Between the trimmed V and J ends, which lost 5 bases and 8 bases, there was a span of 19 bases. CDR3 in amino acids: CAISSPASRSDEQFF. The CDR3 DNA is TGTGCCATCAGTAGTCCGGCTAGCCGGAGTGATGAGCAGTTCTTC.

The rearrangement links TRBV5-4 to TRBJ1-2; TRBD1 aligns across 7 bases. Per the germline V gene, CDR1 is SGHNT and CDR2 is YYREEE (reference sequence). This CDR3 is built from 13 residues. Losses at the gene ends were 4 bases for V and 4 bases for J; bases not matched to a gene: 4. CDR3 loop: CASSPGQSYGYTF. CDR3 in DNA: TGTGCCAGCAGCCCGGGACAGAGCTATGGCTACACCTTC.

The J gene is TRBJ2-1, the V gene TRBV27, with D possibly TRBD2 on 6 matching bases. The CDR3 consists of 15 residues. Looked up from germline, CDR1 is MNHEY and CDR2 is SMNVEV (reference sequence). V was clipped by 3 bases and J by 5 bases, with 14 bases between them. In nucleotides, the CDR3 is TGTGCCAGCAGTTTCGGAACTAGCAGTGACAATGAGCAGTTCTTC. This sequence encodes CASSFGTSSDNEQFF.

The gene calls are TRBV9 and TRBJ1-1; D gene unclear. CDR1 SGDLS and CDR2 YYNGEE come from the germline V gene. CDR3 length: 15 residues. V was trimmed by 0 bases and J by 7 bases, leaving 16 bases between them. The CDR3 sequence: CASSVVPSFSDEAFF. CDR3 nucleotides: TGTGCCAGCAGCGTAGTTCCTTCATTCAGTGATGAAGCTTTCTTT.

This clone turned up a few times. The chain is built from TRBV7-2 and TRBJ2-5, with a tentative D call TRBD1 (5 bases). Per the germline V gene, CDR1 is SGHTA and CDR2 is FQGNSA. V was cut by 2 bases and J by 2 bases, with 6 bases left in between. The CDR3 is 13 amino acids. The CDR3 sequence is CASSLRGQETQYF. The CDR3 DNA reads TGTGCCAGCAGCTTAAGGGGACAAGAGACCCAGTACTTC. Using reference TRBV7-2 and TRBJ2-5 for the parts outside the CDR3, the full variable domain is GAGVSQSPSNKVTEKGKDVELRCDPISGHTALYWYRQSLGQGLEFLIYFQGNSAPDKSGLPSDRFSAERTGGSVSTLTIQRTQQEDSAVYLCASSLRGQETQYFGPGTRLLVL.

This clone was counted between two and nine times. The DNA for the CDR3 is TGTGCCAGCAGCTCCCGGGACAGAGTGTACCAAGAGACCCAGTACTTC. Protein sequence: CASSSRDRVYQETQYF. The chain combines TRBV5-6 with TRBJ2-5, with 7 nucleotides matching TRBD1. The germline V gene has CDR1 SGHDT and CDR2 YYEEEE. This CDR3 contains 16 residues. V shed 3 bases and J 0 bases; nucleotides not matched to a gene: 8.

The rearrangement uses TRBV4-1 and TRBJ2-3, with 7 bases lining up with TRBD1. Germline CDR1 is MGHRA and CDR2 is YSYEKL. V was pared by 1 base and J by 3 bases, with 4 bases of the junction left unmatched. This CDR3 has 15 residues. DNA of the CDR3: TGCGCCAGCAGCCAAGGACAGGGCCCGACAGATACGCAGTATTTT. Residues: CASSQGQGPTDTQYF.

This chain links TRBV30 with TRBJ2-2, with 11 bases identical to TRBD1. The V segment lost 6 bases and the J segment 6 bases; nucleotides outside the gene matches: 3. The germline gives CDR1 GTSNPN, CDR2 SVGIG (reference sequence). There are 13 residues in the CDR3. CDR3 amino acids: CACPGQGAGELFF. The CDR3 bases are TGTGCCTGCCCGGGACAGGGGGCCGGGGAGCTGTTTTTT.

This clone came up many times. As DNA, the CDR3 is TGTGCCAGCAGTCACCCGACTCTGGAGACCCAGTACTTC. It codes for CASSHPTLETQYF. The chain recombines TRBV28 with TRBJ2-5; D unclear. V was trimmed by 5 bases and J by 5 bases, leaving 12 bases between them. Germline CDR1 is MDHEN and CDR2 is SYDVKM. The CDR3 is made up of 13 amino acids. Together with reference TRBV28 and TRBJ2-5, the CDR3 gives the full variable domain: DVKVTQSSRYLVKRTGEKVFLECVQDMDHENMFWYRQDPGLGLRLIYFSYDVKMKEKGDIPEGYSVSREKKERFSLILESASTNQTSMYLCASSHPTLETQYFGPGTRLLVL.

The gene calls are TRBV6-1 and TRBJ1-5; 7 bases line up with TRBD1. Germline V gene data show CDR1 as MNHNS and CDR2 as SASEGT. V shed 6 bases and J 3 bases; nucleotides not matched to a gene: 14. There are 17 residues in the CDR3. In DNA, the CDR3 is TGTGCCAGCAGGGAAACCCCCGCGACAGGGCTCAATCAGCCCCAGCATTTT. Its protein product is CASRETPATGLNQPQHF.

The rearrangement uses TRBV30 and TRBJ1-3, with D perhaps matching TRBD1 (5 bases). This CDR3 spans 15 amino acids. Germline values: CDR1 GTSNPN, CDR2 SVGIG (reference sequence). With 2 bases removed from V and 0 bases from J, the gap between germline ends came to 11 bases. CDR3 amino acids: CAWSIIGGSGNTIYF. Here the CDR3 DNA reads TGTGCCTGGAGTATCATTGGGGGCTCTGGAAACACCATATATTTT.

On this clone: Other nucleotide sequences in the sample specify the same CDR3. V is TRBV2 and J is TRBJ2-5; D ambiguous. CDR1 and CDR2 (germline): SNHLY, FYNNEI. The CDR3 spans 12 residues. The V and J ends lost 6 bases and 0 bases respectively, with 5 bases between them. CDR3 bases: TGTGCCAGCAGACGGAACCAAGAGACCCAGTACTTC. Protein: CASRRNQETQYF.

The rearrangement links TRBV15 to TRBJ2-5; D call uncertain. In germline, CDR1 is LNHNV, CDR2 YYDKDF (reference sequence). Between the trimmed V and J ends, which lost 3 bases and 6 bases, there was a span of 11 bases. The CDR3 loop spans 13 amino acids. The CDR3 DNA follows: TGTGCCACCAGCAGCAGCTCCGGGCAGACCCAGTACTTC. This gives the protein CATSSSSGQTQYF.

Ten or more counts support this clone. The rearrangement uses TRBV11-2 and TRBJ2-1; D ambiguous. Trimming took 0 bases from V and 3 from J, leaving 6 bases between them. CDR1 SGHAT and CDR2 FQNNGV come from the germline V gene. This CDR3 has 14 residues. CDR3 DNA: TGTGCCAGCAGCTTAGATCGGCTCTACAATGAGCAGTTCTTC. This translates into CASSLDRLYNEQFF. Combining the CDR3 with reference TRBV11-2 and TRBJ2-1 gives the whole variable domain EAGVAQSPRYKIIEKRQSVAFWCNPISGHATLYWYQQILGQGPKLLIQFQNNGVVDDSQLPKDRFSAERLKGVDSTLKIQPAKLEDSAVYLCASSLDRLYNEQFFGPGTRLTVL.

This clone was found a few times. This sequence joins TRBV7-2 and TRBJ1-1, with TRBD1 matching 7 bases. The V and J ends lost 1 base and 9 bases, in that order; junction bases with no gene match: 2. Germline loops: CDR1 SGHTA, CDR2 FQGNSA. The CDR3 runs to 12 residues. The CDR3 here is CASSLERGQAFF. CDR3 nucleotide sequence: TGTGCCAGCAGCTTAGAAAGGGGGCAAGCTTTCTTT.